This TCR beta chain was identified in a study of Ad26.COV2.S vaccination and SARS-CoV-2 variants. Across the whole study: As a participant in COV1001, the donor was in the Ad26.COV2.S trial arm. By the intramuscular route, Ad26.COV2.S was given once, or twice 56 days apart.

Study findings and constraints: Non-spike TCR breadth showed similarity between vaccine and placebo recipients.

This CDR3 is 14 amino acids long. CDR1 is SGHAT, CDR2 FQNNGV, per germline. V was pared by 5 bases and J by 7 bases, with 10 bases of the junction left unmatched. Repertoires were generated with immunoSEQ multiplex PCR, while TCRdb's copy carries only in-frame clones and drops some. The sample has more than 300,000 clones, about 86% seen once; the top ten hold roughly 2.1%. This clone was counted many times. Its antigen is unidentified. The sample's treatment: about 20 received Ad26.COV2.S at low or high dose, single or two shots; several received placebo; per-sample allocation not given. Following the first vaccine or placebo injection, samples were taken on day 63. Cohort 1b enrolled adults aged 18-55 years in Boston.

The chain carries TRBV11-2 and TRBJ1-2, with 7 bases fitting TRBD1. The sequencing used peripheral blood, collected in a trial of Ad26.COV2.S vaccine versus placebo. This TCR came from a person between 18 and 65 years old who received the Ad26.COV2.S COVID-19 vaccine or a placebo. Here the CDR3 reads CASSLTRQGAGYTF. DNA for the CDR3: TGTGCCAGCAGCCTTACCCGACAGGGAGCTGGCTACACCTTC.